What follows are 7 T cell receptor beta chains derived from one specimen sequenced in a study of T cells in Graves' hyperthyroidism and ophthalmopathy. Template material for amplifying TCR beta CDR3 regions consisted of RNA transcripts. HTBI primers drove first-round RT-PCR of the TCR CDR3. MiXCR was run by TCRdb on the multiplex PCR reads, yielding one entry per CDR3 protein. The data hold about 59,000 distinct CDR3 sequences, with around 53% observed a single time. The sequenced material came from blood. These receptor sequences come from a woman in her sixties or seventies with Graves' ophthalmopathy.

The sample holds many counts of this clonotype. V and J are TRBV7-9 and TRBJ2-1; D remains ambiguous. CDR1 and CDR2 (germline): SEHNR, FQNEAQ (reference sequence). Deletions cut 4 bases from V and 8 bases from J, with 6 bases between. There are 11 residues in the CDR3. The CDR3 DNA reads TGTGCCAGCAGCTCGGCCGATGAGCAGTTCTTC. It codes for CASSSADEQFF.

V and J are TRBV7-6 and TRBJ1-4; the D is unclear. This CDR3 comprises 14 residues. Trimming stripped 5 bases from V and 7 bases from J, with 14 bases between. In germline, CDR1 is SGHVS, CDR2 FNYEAQ. In nucleotides, the CDR3 is TGTGCCAGCAGCGACGTCTGGGGAGGTGAAAAACTGTTTTTT. This translates into CASSDVWGGEKLFF.

This clonotype appeared once. The chain combines TRBV20-1 with TRBJ2-1; 12 nucleotides line up with TRBD2. This CDR3 is 17 amino acids long. Germline loops: CDR1 DFQATT, CDR2 SNEGSKA (reference sequence). The ends lost 4 bases at V and 8 bases at J; junction bases unmatched: 15. As DNA, the CDR3 is TGCAGTGCTATCAGATTCACTAGCGGGAGGATGGTTGATGAGCAGTTCTTC. This codes for CSAIRFTSGRMVDEQFF.

This clonotype was observed many times. A much larger clone differs by one base, so this may be a read error. The chain links TRBV20-1 to TRBJ2-7; D gene ambiguous. The V gene lost 0 bases and the J gene lost 3 bases, with 18 bases spanning the gap. The CDR3 loop spans 16 amino acids. Germline lookup yields CDR1 DFQATT and CDR2 SNEGSKA (reference sequence). The CDR3 spells CSARDRLGGQVYEQYF. In DNA form, the CDR3 reads TGCAGTGCTAGAGATCGTTTAGGTGGGCAGGTCTACGAGCAGTACTTC.

The chain joins TRBV2 to TRBJ2-5, with D possibly being TRBD2 (7 bases). With 5 bases removed from V and 9 bases from J, the gap between germline ends came to 19 bases. This CDR3 is 14 amino acids long. Germline loops: CDR1 SNHLY, CDR2 FYNNEI. CDR3 bases: TGTGCCAGCAGTATGGGAGGGGACAATCAGCCCCAGTACTTC. This sequence encodes CASSMGGDNQPQYF.

This clonotype was counted ten times or more. The chain uses TRBV5-6 and TRBJ2-7; D possibly corresponds to TRBD1 (5 bases). This CDR3 is 15 amino acids long. V was trimmed by 3 bases and J by 2 bases, leaving 15 bases between them. Germline assignment: CDR1 SGHDT and CDR2 YYEEEE. The DNA of the CDR3 is TGTGCCAGCAGCTCCACAGGAGCAGGTACCTACGAGCAGTACTTC. This codes for CASSSTGAGTYEQYF.

The genes are TRBV29-1 and TRBJ2-6; D remains ambiguous. CDR3 length equals 18 residues. V shed 1 base and J shed 0 bases, with 16 bases lying between them. Germline V lookup: CDR1 SQVTM, CDR2 ANQGSEA. This CDR3 reads CSVEAVPGLCSGANVLTF. Written as DNA, the CDR3 is TGCAGCGTTGAAGCGGTCCCCGGGCTGTGCTCTGGGGCCAACGTCCTGACTTTC. The entire variable domain, with the rest obtained from reference TRBV29-1 and TRBJ2-6, is as follows: SAVISQKPSRDICQRGTSLTIQCQVDSQVTMMFWYRQQPGQSLTLIATANQGSEATYESGFVIDKFPISRPNLTFSTLTVSNMSPEDSSIYLCSVEAVPGLCSGANVLTFGAGSRLTVL.